Shown below are 20 T cell receptor beta chains from a single sample sequenced in a study of T cell responses to AZD1222 COVID-19 vaccine. TCRdb keeps only in-frame clones here, not all; method: immunoSEQ multiplex PCR. Of under 60,000 clones listed, 84% are singletons. The sequenced sample was peripheral blood, obtained on day 0 of AZD1222 vaccination. These receptors were taken from an adult in good health.

The chain has TRBV6-5 and TRBJ1-1; 7 nucleotides line up with TRBD1. The CDR3 extends over 15 amino acids. Germline CDR1 and CDR2: MNHEY and SVGAGI. The ends lost 5 bases at V and 1 base at J; junction bases unmatched: 7. The CDR3 nucleotides are TGTGCCAGCAGTCCCCCCGAGGGGGCGAACACTGAAGCTTTCTTT. Translating gives CASSPPEGANTEAFF.

The V gene is TRBV7-9, the J gene TRBJ1-5, with 10 bases identical to TRBD1. There are 16 residues in the CDR3. The germline gives CDR1 SEHNR, CDR2 FQNEAQ (reference sequence). The trim removed 5 bases at V and 7 bases at J, leaving 11 bases unmatched. The CDR3 nucleotides read TGTGCCAGCAGCGACAACGACAGGGGGCTAGGGCAGCCCCAGCATTTT. Its protein is CASSDNDRGLGQPQHF.

The CDR3 DNA follows: TGTGCCAGCAGCCATGGGAACACTGAAGCTTTCTTT. Translation: CASSHGNTEAFF. The V gene is TRBV3-1 (or the pseudogene TRBV3-2), the J gene TRBJ1-1; D is uncertain. Looked up from germline, CDR1 is LGHDT and CDR2 is YNNKEL (reference sequence). The CDR3 totals 12 residues. V lost 3 bases and J lost 1, with 3 bases in between.

The rearrangement joins TRBV19 to TRBJ2-4; 10 nucleotides line up with TRBD1. J was trimmed by 7 bases and V by 6 bases; bases with no gene match: 12. The germline V gene has CDR1 LNHDA and CDR2 SQIVND (reference sequence). CDR3 length equals 16 residues. CDR3 nucleotides: TGTGCCAGTAGCCGGGGACAGGGGAGGGGAGGGAACATTCAGTACTTC. This gives the protein CASSRGQGRGGNIQYF.

This clone was observed a few times. The chain joins TRBV6-2 or TRBV6-3 to TRBJ1-5, with D maybe TRBD1 (6 bases). The germline V and J ends were trimmed by 3 bases and 1 base, with 13 bases remaining between them. This CDR3 spans 16 amino acids. Germline V gene data show CDR1 as MNHEY and CDR2 as SVGEGT. The CDR3 sequence is CASSYSTGSSNQPQHF. CDR3 sequence (DNA): TGTGCCAGCAGTTATAGTACAGGGAGCAGCAATCAGCCCCAGCATTTT.

This clone was detected a few times. This chain joins TRBV19 and TRBJ1-1; TRBD1 is a possible D gene (5 bases). The CDR3 is made up of 12 amino acids. The V gene lost 6 bases and the J gene lost 5 bases, with 10 bases spanning the gap. CDR1 is LNHDA, CDR2 SQIVND, per germline (reference sequence). The CDR3 loop is CASSAGRTEAFF. CDR3 bases: TGTGCCAGTAGCGCAGGGAGGACTGAAGCTTTCTTT.

This chain connects TRBV27 to TRBJ2-3; TRBD2 matches at 16 bases. The CDR3 consists of 15 residues. V dropped 3 bases and J dropped 6; count of bases not matched to a gene: 0. The germline gives CDR1 MNHEY, CDR2 SMNVEV (reference sequence). As DNA, the CDR3 is TGTGCCAGCAGTTTGGGACTAGCGGGGGGGGATACGCAGTATTTT. This codes for CASSLGLAGGDTQYF.

There are a few counts of this clone. The CDR3 DNA reads as TGCGCCAGCAGCCAAGATTCACTGTCTAACTATGGCTACACCTTC. Encoded protein: CASSQDSLSNYGYTF. The rearrangement uses TRBV4-3 and TRBJ1-2, with no clear D. V was cut by 0 bases and J by 0 bases, with 8 bases left in between. This CDR3 has 15 residues. Germline loops: CDR1 LGHNA, CDR2 YSLEER.

CDR3: CASSPVINYGYTF. The CDR3 region has the DNA TGTGCCAGCAGCCCCGTGATCAACTATGGCTACACCTTC. The chain is built from TRBV3-1 (or the pseudogene TRBV3-2) and TRBJ1-2, with unresolved D. Germline CDR1 and CDR2: LGHDT and YNNKEL (reference sequence). V was cut by 4 bases and J by 2 bases, with 8 bases left in between. There are 13 residues in the CDR3.

This chain joins TRBV4-1 and TRBJ2-1, with D perhaps being TRBD1 or TRBD2 (7 bases each). The germline gives CDR1 MGHRA, CDR2 YSYEKL. This CDR3 region has 19 residues. Trimming removed 2 bases from V and 2 bases from J, with 22 bases in between. CDR3 sequence (DNA): TGCGCCAGCAGCCAACAAAGAGGTCGACAGGGAGGGGCCTACAATGAGCAGTTCTTC. It specifies CASSQQRGRQGGAYNEQFF.

This sequence joins TRBV19 and TRBJ2-1; D possibly matches TRBD1 or TRBD2 (5 bases each). Germline V gene lookup returns CDR1 LNHDA and CDR2 SQIVND (reference sequence). With 0 bases removed from V and 2 bases from J, the gap between germline ends came to 8 bases. The CDR3 totals 15 residues. CDR3 DNA sequence: TGTGCCAGTAGTATAGAGGGGGAGCCCTACAATGAGCAGTTCTTC. Translated: CASSIEGEPYNEQFF.

The chain links TRBV9 to TRBJ2-7, with TRBD2 matching 9 bases. V shed 2 bases and J 3 bases; nucleotides not matched to a gene: 3. The germline CDR1 and CDR2 sequences are SGDLS and YYNGEE. The CDR3 is 14 residues long. The CDR3 loop reads CASSVGGGVYEQYF. The CDR3 region has the DNA TGTGCCAGCAGCGTCGGCGGGGGGGTCTACGAGCAGTACTTC. Full variable domain (rest looked up from reference TRBV9 and TRBJ2-7): DSGVTQTPKHLITATGQRVTLRCSPRSGDLSVYWYQQSLDQGLQFLIQYYNGEERAKGNILERFSAQQFPDLHSELNLSSLELGDSALYFCASSVGGGVYEQYFGPGTRLTVT.

This chain links TRBV28 with TRBJ2-3; D may be TRBD1 or TRBD2 (6 bases each). The CDR3 sequence is 15 residues long. Trimming took off 10 bases at V and 2 bases at J, with 19 bases between the two ends. CDR1 is MDHEN and CDR2 is SYDVKM in the germline V gene. The CDR3 is CAIGGPRDLTDTQYF. DNA of the CDR3: TGTGCCATAGGGGGGCCACGAGACCTCACAGATACGCAGTATTTT.

The chain has TRBV15 and TRBJ2-5; the match to TRBD2 covers 9 bases. The V gene's germline CDR1 is LNHNV and CDR2 YYDKDF (reference sequence). V was pared by 7 bases and J by 3 bases, with 9 bases of the junction left unmatched. This CDR3 spans 15 amino acids. This CDR3 reads CATTLGASGKETQYF. CDR3 sequence (DNA): TGTGCCACCACCCTAGGGGCTAGCGGGAAAGAGACCCAGTACTTC.

V usage is TRBV5-4 and J usage is TRBJ2-2, with D perhaps being TRBD1 or TRBD2 (5 bases each). The CDR3 is made up of 15 amino acids. Trimming pared 5 bases from V and 3 bases from J, leaving 14 bases between. Germline V gives CDR1 SGHNT, CDR2 YYREEE (reference sequence). This CDR3 is CASRSGGPHTGELFF. CDR3 coding DNA: TGTGCCAGCAGGAGTGGGGGACCCCACACCGGGGAGCTGTTTTTT.

The rearrangement joins TRBV28 to TRBJ1-2, with TRBD1 identical over 11 bases. CDR1 MDHEN and CDR2 SYDVKM come from the germline V gene. The CDR3 totals 16 residues. The trim removed 5 bases at V and 4 bases at J, leaving 9 bases unmatched. The CDR3 DNA reads as TGTGCCAGCAGTCCCGTTGGGACAGGGGGTCTCTATGGCTACACCTTC. It encodes CASSPVGTGGLYGYTF.

Here the CDR3 reads CASGPGTGLAGGNEQFF. CDR3 bases: TGTGCTAGTGGTCCCGGAACGGGACTAGCGGGAGGAAATGAGCAGTTCTTC. The rearrangement uses TRBV12-5 and TRBJ2-1; 15 bases are shared with TRBD2. The CDR3 runs to 17 residues. The V and J ends lost 5 bases and 7 bases, in that order; junction bases with no gene match: 9. CDR1 is LGHNT, CDR2 FRNRAP, per germline.

The genes are TRBV9 and TRBJ1-2, with no clear D. The germline gives CDR1 SGDLS, CDR2 YYNGEE. CDR3 length: 16 amino acids. Trimming left V 0 bases short and J 4 bases short, with 16 bases between. The CDR3 coding sequence is TGTGCCAGCAGCGTAGGTAGCACTCCCACGGGCTATGGCTACACCTTC. This codes for CASSVGSTPTGYGYTF. Full variable domain (outside the CDR3, taken from reference TRBV9 and TRBJ1-2): DSGVTQTPKHLITATGQRVTLRCSPRSGDLSVYWYQQSLDQGLQFLIQYYNGEERAKGNILERFSAQQFPDLHSELNLSSLELGDSALYFCASSVGSTPTGYGYTFGSGTRLTVV.

The CDR3 DNA sequence: TGCGCCAGCAGTGAGTCGGGAGGGGGCAGAGAGACCCAGTACTTC. This translates into CASSESGGGRETQYF. The V call is TRBV10-1, the J call TRBJ2-5; D could derive from TRBD1 or TRBD2 (7 bases each). Trimming removed 0 bases at V and 4 bases at J, with 12 bases between. Per germline, CDR1 WNHNN and CDR2 SYGVQD (reference sequence). CDR3 length equals 15 residues.

This clone has just a few counts. The V gene is TRBV4-1, the J gene TRBJ2-5, with 10 bases that match TRBD1. CDR3 size: 15 residues. From germline, CDR1 is MGHRA and CDR2 YSYEKL. Trimming cost V 4 bases and J 5 bases; bases outside gene matches: 7. CDR3: CASSPLTGGAETQYF. CDR3 nucleotides: TGCGCCAGCAGCCCTTTGACAGGGGGCGCCGAGACCCAGTACTTC.